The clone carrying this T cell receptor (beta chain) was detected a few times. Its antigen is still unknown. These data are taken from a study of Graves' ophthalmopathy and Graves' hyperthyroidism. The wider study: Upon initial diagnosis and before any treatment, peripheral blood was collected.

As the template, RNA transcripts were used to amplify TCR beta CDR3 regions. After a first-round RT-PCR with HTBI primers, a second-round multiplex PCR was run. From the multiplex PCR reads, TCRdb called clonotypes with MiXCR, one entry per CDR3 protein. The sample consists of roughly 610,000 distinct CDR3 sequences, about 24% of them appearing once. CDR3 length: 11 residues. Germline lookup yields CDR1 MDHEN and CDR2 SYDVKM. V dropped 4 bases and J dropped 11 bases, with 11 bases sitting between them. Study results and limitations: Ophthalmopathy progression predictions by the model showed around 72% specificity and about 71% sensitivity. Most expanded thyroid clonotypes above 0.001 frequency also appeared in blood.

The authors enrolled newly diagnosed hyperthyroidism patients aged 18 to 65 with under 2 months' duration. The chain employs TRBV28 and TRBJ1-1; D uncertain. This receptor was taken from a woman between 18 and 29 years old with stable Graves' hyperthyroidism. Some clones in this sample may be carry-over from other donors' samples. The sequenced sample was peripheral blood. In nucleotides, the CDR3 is TGTGCCAGCAGTTCCCCCAATGGCGCTTTCTTT. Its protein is CASSSPNGAFF.